Here is one T cell receptor (beta chain) with its context. There is no known antigen for this receptor. Base quality data are lacking; no much larger clone is found one base away. Other nucleotide sequences from this sample produce the same CDR3. The CDR3 contains 13 residues, cysteine and phenylalanine counted. The sequence is cut down to CDR3 DNA, 39 bases in frame from base 1. CDR1 and CDR2, per the germline V gene, are MNHEY and SVGAGI. V and J are trimmed by 5 bases and 3 bases, and the gene matches miss 3 bases of the junction. The immunoSEQ Assay, a bias-controlled multiplex PCR, was used to amplify TCRbeta CDR3 regions from genomic DNA. Per the source publication's procedure: The number of nucleated cells in each sample was estimated by amplification of reference gene primers within the assay. To quantify the absolute abundance of each unique TCRbeta CDR3 rearrangement, sequence reads were collapsed and filtered. For each sample, productive Simpson clonality was calculated by taking the square root of Simpson's diversity index across productive rearrangements. TCRdb mirrors the immuneACCESS table, restricted to in-frame sequences. Some clones are absent from its copies; in checked studies, under half trace to an unresolved V gene, and the reason for the others is unknown. The V and J calls and the clone size are those of that table, but D and trimming were determined from the DNA. In this sample the table shows about 55,000 clones, roughly 88% of which occur a single time. The ten largest clones add up to 20% to 25% of the sample.

The entry originates in a study of blood T cell repertoires in COVID-19 (dated by TCRdb to the early 2020s). As for the study more broadly: Collaborator samples came from the United States, Italy and Spain and covered acute and convalescent phases of COVID-19. The repertoires were released in a freely available public database intended as a resource for research on the immune response to SARS-CoV-2. Where available, HLA class I and class II types were taken from metadata supplied by the sample provider and were not determined by assay-based typing. The dataset comprised deeply sampled blood TCRbeta repertoires from subjects exposed to, actively infected with, or recovered from COVID-19. The prospective study material was composed of cDNA or gDNA derived from T cells, B-cell-depleted T cells, or PBMCs. Nearly every sample came with metadata listing a de-identified subject ID, COVID-19 status, age in years and sex. Samples were obtained from the ongoing ImmuneRACE study (first 160 participants) and from 1,000 to 1,500 subjects provided by 6 global collaborators. General conclusions and limits of the study: Clinical and demographic metadata were provided uncurated, with the amount varying by source and participant.

The collaborating institutions used their own protocols to collect whole blood in K2EDTA tubes. For TCRbeta analysis, collaborator samples were shipped as frozen whole blood, as isolated PBMCs, or as DNA extracted from either sample type. The rearrangement joined TRBV6-5 to TRBJ2-7; 8 middle bases align to TRBD1. This clonotype was obtained from a woman of 80 years or more with acute or convalescent COVID-19. The sample was peripheral blood. The CDR3 protein: CASSRQGSYEQYF. In nucleotide form, the sequence is TGTGCCAGCAGTAGACAGGGGAGCTACGAGCAGTACTTC.